This TCR beta chain was documented in a study of blood T cells in healthy people across ages. For the second PCR, which ran for 7 to 11 cycles, a sample-barcoded 5' primer and a J-beta primer mix were used. TCRdb itself ran the 5' RACE reads through MiXCR, one entry per CDR3 protein. The sample contains over a million distinct CDR3 sequences, 35% to 45% of which appear only once. This CDR3 has 15 amino acids. V lost 0 bases to trimming and J lost 1 base, with 13 bases between them. Germline lookup yields CDR1 DFQATT and CDR2 SNEGSKA (reference sequence). This clonotype has just a few counts. V gene TRBV20-1 combines with J gene TRBJ2-7; D is possibly TRBD2 (6 bases). This clonotype originated in a woman aged 18-35 years in good health. The sequenced material came from blood. CDR3 DNA sequence: TGCAGTGCTAGAGATCAGGACTATAAATCCTACGAGCAGTACTTC. This translates into CSARDQDYKSYEQYF.